Presented here are 10 T cell receptor beta chains from one specimen sequenced in a study of early stage breast cancer tumors (dated by TCRdb to 2015 to 2018). Library method: the immunoSEQ multiplex PCR assay. TCRdb holds this immuneACCESS table with in-frame rearrangements only. Some clones are missing; in checked studies, unresolved V genes explain under half, and the rest has no known cause. A total of some 30,000 clones appear in this sample, roughly four fifths of them only once. The ten largest account for over 8.5% of the sample. Sequenced sample: blood. These TCRs come from a person aged 50 to 59 with breast cancer.

The chain carries TRBV5-6 and TRBJ1-4; the D gene is possibly TRBD1 (5 bases). Trimming cost V 4 bases and J 4 bases, with 11 bases left between them. Per the germline V gene, CDR1 is SGHDT and CDR2 is YYEEEE. This CDR3 has 14 amino acids. The DNA of the CDR3 is TGTGCCAGCAGCGCAGGGAAGGTTAATGAAAAACTGTTTTTT. Translating it yields CASSAGKVNEKLFF.

The chain couples TRBV29-1 to TRBJ2-5; D unresolved. This CDR3 region has 13 residues. V dropped 6 bases and J dropped 0 bases, with 11 bases sitting between them. Germline values: CDR1 SQVTM, CDR2 ANQGSEA. For the CDR3, the DNA is TGCAGCGTCAAACTGGGAAACCAAGAGACCCAGTACTTC. Residues: CSVKLGNQETQYF.

V and J are TRBV27 and TRBJ1-3; D is uncertain. From germline, CDR1 is MNHEY and CDR2 SMNVEV (reference sequence). V shed 6 bases and J shed 0 bases, with 12 bases lying between them. The CDR3 length is 15 residues. As DNA, the CDR3 is TGTGCCAGCAGCCCCGGGCCCTACTCTGGAAACACCATATATTTT. Residues: CASSPGPYSGNTIYF.

V gene TRBV7-6 combines with J gene TRBJ2-5; tentative D call: TRBD1 (6 bases). The ends were cut back, 5 bases at V and 0 bases at J, with 10 bases in the middle. Germline V gives CDR1 SGHVS, CDR2 FNYEAQ. The CDR3 is 14 amino acids. DNA for the CDR3: TGTGCCAGCAGCCCAGGGGTCAACCAAGAGACCCAGTACTTC. This codes for CASSPGVNQETQYF.

The chain links TRBV30 to TRBJ1-4, with 7 bases aligning to TRBD1. The CDR3 spans 14 residues. Germline V gene data show CDR1 as GTSNPN and CDR2 as SVGIG (reference sequence). V lost 3 bases and J lost 14; bases outside the gene matches: 15. CDR3 residues: CAWSRTGTIGRLFF. In nucleotides, the CDR3 is TGTGCCTGGAGCCGGACAGGTACAATCGGACGGCTGTTTTTT. Combining the CDR3 with reference TRBV30 and TRBJ1-4 gives the whole variable domain SQTIHQWPATLVQPVGSPLSLECTVEGTSNPNLYWYRQAAGRGLQLLFYSVGIGQISSEVPQNLSASRPQDRQFILSSKKLLLSDSGFYLCAWSRTGTIGRLFFGSGTQLSVL.

The rearrangement links TRBV6-6 to TRBJ2-2, with D perhaps TRBD1 (6 bases). The germline V and J ends were trimmed by 2 bases and 7 bases, with 17 bases remaining between them. Looked up from germline, CDR1 is MNHNY and CDR2 is SVGAGI (reference sequence). CDR3 length: 16 residues. CDR3 bases: TGTGCCAGCAGTTACGCAATGAACAGGGCTAACGGGGAGCTGTTTTTT. Protein sequence: CASSYAMNRANGELFF.

The chain links TRBV7-9 to TRBJ2-5; TRBD2 aligns across 10 bases. CDR3 length: 16 residues. The junction had 8 bases not matched to a gene; V was cut back by 5 bases and J by 2 bases. Germline values: CDR1 SEHNR, CDR2 FQNEAQ (reference sequence). The CDR3 here is CASSLEGTSAQETQYF. In DNA form, the CDR3 reads TGTGCCAGCAGCCTCGAAGGGACTAGCGCTCAAGAGACCCAGTACTTC.

V is TRBV27 and J is TRBJ2-7; D is unclear. V gave up 2 bases and J gave up 3 bases, with 8 bases separating them. Germline CDR1 reads MNHEY; CDR2 reads SMNVEV (reference sequence). The CDR3 is made up of 13 amino acids. CDR3 in amino acids: CASSLDGYYEQYF. In DNA, the CDR3 is TGTGCCAGCAGTTTAGACGGCTACTACGAGCAGTACTTC.

The DNA of the CDR3 is TGTGCCAGCAGCCCTACCGGATTTTGGGGGGAGAGCACCGGGGAGCTGTTTTTT. This gives the protein CASSPTGFWGESTGELFF. J is TRBJ2-2 and V is TRBV14, with D perhaps matching TRBD2 (6 bases). This CDR3 contains 18 residues. V dropped 4 bases and J dropped 4 bases, with 22 bases sitting between them. Germline V gene sequence: CDR1 SGHDN, CDR2 FVKESK.

This chain links TRBV19 with TRBJ2-3; 9 bases line up with TRBD1. J gave up 3 bases and V 6 bases, and 10 bases lay outside the gene matches. This CDR3 spans 16 amino acids. Germline assignment: CDR1 LNHDA and CDR2 SQIVND (reference sequence). CDR3 sequence reads: CASSTGTGLGTDTQYF. The CDR3 DNA follows: TGTGCCAGTAGCACCGGGACAGGGCTCGGGACAGATACGCAGTATTTT.